This T cell receptor (beta chain) was sequenced for a study of CD8 T cells in ankylosing spondylitis. Study-wide findings and caveats: A motif in TCR beta, a set of about 8 highly homologous variants, appeared characteristic of ankylosing spondylitis blood. Those disease-linked clones were CD8+; they were also relatively rare in peripheral blood. Significantly higher representation of disease-linked clones was reported for matched ankylosing spondylitis synovial fluid. Earlier reports found some motif variants in synovial fluid and blood in reactive arthritis.

Of note for this clonotype: Its antigen is unidentified.

Library preparation for TCR beta used quantitative 5'-RACE with molecular barcodes. TCRdb redid the calling of the 5' RACE reads with MiXCR, one entry per CDR3 protein. The sample has around 770,000 distinct CDR3 sequences; roughly 20% are singletons. Losses at the gene ends were 1 base for V and 8 bases for J; bases not matched to a gene: 11. Per germline, CDR1 DFQATT and CDR2 SNEGSKA (reference sequence). The CDR3 consists of 15 residues. V usage is TRBV20-1 and J usage is TRBJ2-1; 7 nucleotides match TRBD2. The sequencing input was blood, either unsorted or a sorted T cell fraction (not recorded which). The TCR was taken from a male donor with ankylosing spondylitis. The CDR3 region is CSARAPGGSNYEQFF. CDR3 DNA sequence: TGCAGTGCTAGAGCCCCCGGGGGGTCAAATTATGAGCAGTTCTTC.